Below, 12 T cell receptor beta chains from the same sample are listed, as sequenced in a study of regulatory T cells in long-lasting Graves disease. Described time point: newly diagnosed GD, antithyroid drugs for less than 3 months. Extracted PBMC RNA gave rise to the TCR library. Combining iRepertoire HTBI primers with Arm-PCR of CDR3 regions, the authors built TCR beta libraries. Each CDR3 protein is one row after TCRdb ran MiXCR on the multiplex PCR reads. Of under 300,000 distinct CDR3 sequences listed, 20% to 25% are singletons. The sample here was peripheral blood mononuclear cells (PBMCs), taken at new diagnosis, from a patient treated with antithyroid drugs. Every receptor here comes from a female donor with Graves disease.

This clonotype was detected ten times or more. The rearrangement joins TRBV11-2 to TRBJ2-2; 9 nucleotides agree with TRBD2. This CDR3 has 17 residues. Per germline, CDR1 SGHAT and CDR2 FQNNGV. V lost 2 bases and J lost 0; bases outside the gene matches: 4. CDR3 sequence (DNA): TGTGCCAGCAGCTTAACGGCGGGGGGGTCGAACACCGGGGAGCTGTTTTTT. It codes for CASSLTAGGSNTGELFF.

This clonotype has ten or more counts. The chain couples TRBV11-3 to TRBJ2-1, with D perhaps matching TRBD2 (5 bases). Trimming cost V 4 bases and J 0 bases, with 13 bases left between them. The germline gives CDR1 SGHNT, CDR2 YENEEA. CDR3 length equals 16 residues. The CDR3 here is CASSSLIGSSYNEQFF. In nucleotides, the CDR3 is TGTGCCAGCAGCTCCCTGATAGGGAGCTCCTACAATGAGCAGTTCTTC.

The sample holds a few counts of this clonotype. A much larger clone lies a single base off, so this may be a read error. V usage is TRBV20-1 and J usage is TRBJ2-7; 8 bases fit TRBD2. CDR3 length: 19 residues. Germline CDR1 DFQATT, CDR2 SNEGSKA (reference sequence). V shed 3 bases, J shed 3 bases, and the junction held 22 bases outside the gene matches. CDR3 DNA sequence: TGCAGTGCTAGGAAACGGGCAGGCCTAGCGGGCCGGACCCTCTACGAGCAGTACTTC. This gives the protein CSARKRAGLAGRTLYEQYF.

This clonotype was observed a few times. V and J are TRBV6-2 or TRBV6-3 and TRBJ1-6, with D maybe TRBD1 (6 bases). V dropped 5 bases and J dropped 14 bases, with 16 bases sitting between them. Looked up from germline, CDR1 is MNHEY and CDR2 is SVGEGT. This CDR3 has 13 amino acids. The CDR3 here is CASSEATGSALHF. DNA of the CDR3: TGTGCCAGCAGTGAGGCAACAGGGTCGGCCCTCCACTTT.

Concerning this clonotype itself: The CDR3 carries no conserved terminal phenylalanine or tryptophan, so it likely arises from a read error. This chain links TRBV27 with TRBJ1-1; no clear D gene. CDR3 length: 12 amino acids. V lost 4 bases and J 2 bases, leaving 5 bases between the germline ends. CDR1 is MNHEY and CDR2 is SMNVEV in the germline V gene (reference sequence). The CDR3 DNA is TGTGCCAGCAGTTCGCGAAACACTGAAGCTTTCCTT. Protein: CASSSRNTEAFL.

This clonotype showed up many times. The chain carries TRBV18 and TRBJ2-5; the D is unclear. Germline V lookup: CDR1 KGHSH, CDR2 LQKENI. V lost 2 bases and J lost 6, with 13 bases in between. The CDR3 is made up of 14 amino acids. The CDR3 region is CASSPEARSKTQYF. CDR3 nucleotide sequence: TGTGCCAGCTCACCAGAGGCGCGTTCGAAGACCCAGTACTTC.

The sample holds many counts of this clonotype. The chain recombines TRBV28 with TRBJ2-2; no clear D gene. The CDR3 spans 12 residues. Trimming cost V 8 bases and J 1 base, with 5 bases left between them. The germline V gene has CDR1 MDHEN and CDR2 SYDVKM. The CDR3: CASQVNTGELFF. In DNA form, the CDR3 reads TGTGCCAGCCAGGTGAACACCGGGGAGCTGTTTTTT. Filled out from reference TRBV28 and TRBJ2-2, the complete variable domain reads DVKVTQSSRYLVKRTGEKVFLECVQDMDHENMFWYRQDPGLGLRLIYFSYDVKMKEKGDIPEGYSVSREKKERFSLILESASTNQTSMYLCASQVNTGELFFGEGSRLTVL.

This clonotype was seen at least ten times. J is TRBJ2-2 and V is TRBV24-1; a possible D gene is TRBD2 (5 bases). In germline, CDR1 is KGHDR, CDR2 SFDVKD. CDR3 size: 16 residues. V was clipped by 2 bases and J by 7 bases, with 16 bases between them. DNA of the CDR3: TGTGCCACCAGTGATTCGACTGTCCGTGAGGGCGGGGAGCTGTTTTTT. This translates into CATSDSTVREGGELFF.

The rearrangement links TRBV19 to TRBJ2-3; TRBD1 or TRBD2 may be the D gene (5 bases each). V lost 7 bases to trimming and J lost 2 bases, with 13 bases between them. The germline gives CDR1 LNHDA, CDR2 SQIVND (reference sequence). The CDR3 runs 14 residues. Here the CDR3 reads CASKRGENTDTQYF. DNA for the CDR3: TGTGCCAGTAAGAGGGGAGAAAACACAGATACGCAGTATTTT.

This clonotype was recorded many times. The rearrangement uses TRBV24-1 and TRBJ2-2, with D uncertain. The CDR3 is 13 residues long. Germline values: CDR1 KGHDR, CDR2 SFDVKD. Trimming took 7 bases from V and 7 from J, leaving 12 bases between them. The CDR3 loop is CATSALNGGELFF. DNA for the CDR3: TGTGCCACCAGCGCCCTCAATGGCGGGGAGCTGTTTTTT.

Many counts were recorded for this clonotype. This chain uses TRBV5-1 with TRBJ2-7; D is perhaps TRBD1 (6 bases). CDR1 and CDR2 from the germline V gene are SGHRS and YFSETQ. The V end was cut by 0 bases, the J end by 3 bases, with 7 bases between. CDR3 length: 13 amino acids. DNA for the CDR3: TGCGCCAGCAGCTTGGGGGACAACTACGAGCAGTACTTC. Protein product: CASSLGDNYEQYF.

The rearrangement links TRBV19 to TRBJ2-1; 10 nucleotides align to TRBD2. Germline CDR1 reads LNHDA; CDR2 reads SQIVND (reference sequence). The CDR3 is 15 residues long. J gave up 8 bases and V 5 bases, and 9 bases lay outside the gene matches. The CDR3 nucleotides read TGTGCCAGTAGTGGTTGGCTAGCGGGAGAGGATGAGCAGTTCTTC. Its translation: CASSGWLAGEDEQFF.